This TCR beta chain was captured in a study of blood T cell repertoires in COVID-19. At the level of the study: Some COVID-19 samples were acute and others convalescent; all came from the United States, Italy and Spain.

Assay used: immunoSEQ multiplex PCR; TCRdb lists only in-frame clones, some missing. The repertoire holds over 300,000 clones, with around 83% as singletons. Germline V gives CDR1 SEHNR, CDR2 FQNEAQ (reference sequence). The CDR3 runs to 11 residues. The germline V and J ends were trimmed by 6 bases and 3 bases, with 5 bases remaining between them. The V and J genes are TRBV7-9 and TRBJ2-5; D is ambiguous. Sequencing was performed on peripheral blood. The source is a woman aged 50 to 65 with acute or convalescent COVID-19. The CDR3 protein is CASRAEETQYF. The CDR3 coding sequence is TGTGCCAGCAGGGCCGAAGAGACCCAGTACTTC.